This TCR beta chain stems from a study of T cell changes during pregnancy in multiple sclerosis. Trimming took off 10 bases at V and 0 bases at J, with 17 bases between the two ends. The length of the CDR3 is 15 residues. The germline V gene encodes CDR1 MNHEY and CDR2 SVGAGI. The data were produced by immunoSEQ multiplex PCR, yet TCRdb's version contains in-frame clones alone and is incomplete. The sample lists about 39,000 clones, about nine tenths seen once, with 1.5% to 2% in the top ten. The specimen was CD4+ T cells from peripheral blood mononuclear cells, collected after pregnancy. The chain has TRBV6-5 and TRBJ2-3; D is unclear. The source of this sequence is a female donor in good health, enrolled as a control in a pregnancy study. CDR3 amino acids: CAIGDGSTSTDTQYF. CDR3 DNA: TGTGCCATTGGAGACGGTTCCACTAGCACAGATACGCAGTATTTT.